This T cell receptor (beta chain) comes out of a study of blood T cell repertoires in COVID-19. Authors' analysis steps: Reference gene primers were amplified, and this amplification served to estimate nucleated cell counts. Using immunoSEQ multiplex PCR, the repertoire was profiled, and TCRdb retains in-frame clones only, with some absent. V and J calls and clone size are given by that table; D and trimming were obtained from the DNA. The data contain about 160,000 clones, around 80% of them singletons. Allocation to cohorts depended on clinical history reported by the participants. Recovered status applied to Cohort 3 donors who had two consecutive negative PCRs. It also applied to those with clearance or with symptom resolution. Sequencing was carried out using PBMCs or T cells enriched from blood (not recorded which). The sequence was collected from a woman aged 45 to 65 who had recovered from COVID-19.

Here the CDR3 DNA reads TGTGCCAGCAGCTTAGGCGCATACTCTGGGGCCAACGTCCTGACTTTC. This codes for CASSLGAYSGANVLTF. The chain joins TRBV7-9 to TRBJ2-6; D gene uncertain. V was clipped by 1 base and J by 0 bases, with 7 bases between them. The CDR3 spans 16 residues. Germline lookup yields CDR1 SEHNR and CDR2 FQNEAQ (reference sequence).